Following are 23 T cell receptor beta chains from one sample sequenced in a study of OX40 agonist ivuxolimab in advanced cancers. Sequencing used immunoSEQ multiplex PCR; TCRdb keeps in-frame clones, though not all of them. The sample comprises under 55,000 clones, less than 90% of which are singletons, and 6% to 8% rests with the top ten. The input for sequencing was CD4+ or CD8+ T cells sorted from blood, taken in a trial of the OX40 agonist ivuxolimab. The receptors come from an adult with an advanced solid tumor such as melanoma, head and neck, liver or kidney cancer.

The chain uses TRBV11-2 and TRBJ2-7, with D unresolved. The CDR3 totals 15 residues. CDR1 and CDR2 from the germline V gene are SGHAT and FQNNGV. The V gene lost 1 base and the J gene lost 0 bases, with 10 bases spanning the gap. The CDR3 loop is CASSLVAVSSYEQYF. The DNA of the CDR3 is TGTGCCAGCAGCTTAGTCGCCGTGAGCTCCTACGAGCAGTACTTC.

The chain has TRBV4-1 and TRBJ1-2; 7 nucleotides align to TRBD1. Germline trimming cut 3 bases from V and 2 bases from J; bases unmatched to any gene: 12. Germline CDR1 and CDR2: MGHRA and YSYEKL. The CDR3 extends over 17 amino acids. CDR3 loop: CASSQELQGGVNYGYTF. For the CDR3, the DNA is TGCGCCAGCAGCCAGGAACTTCAGGGGGGCGTGAACTATGGCTACACCTTC.

This clone has just one count. CDR3 amino acids: CAWTGTSGGNTDTQYF. Here the CDR3 DNA reads TGTGCCTGGACCGGGACTAGCGGGGGCAACACAGATACGCAGTATTTT. This chain connects TRBV30 to TRBJ2-3; 14 bases line up with TRBD2. The ends lost 4 bases at V and 2 bases at J; junction bases unmatched: 5. CDR1 GTSNPN and CDR2 SVGIG come from the germline V gene (reference sequence). The CDR3 totals 16 residues.

The chain employs TRBV5-6 and TRBJ2-3, with D perhaps matching TRBD1 (6 bases). There are 15 residues in the CDR3. Germline V gene sequence: CDR1 SGHDT, CDR2 YYEEEE. The germline V and J ends were trimmed by 4 bases and 0 bases, with 12 bases remaining between them. The CDR3 loop is CASSQRTVSTDTQYF. CDR3 nucleotides: TGTGCCAGCAGCCAAAGGACAGTTAGCACAGATACGCAGTATTTT.

The CDR3 is CASSLGGPGNTIYF. The CDR3 nucleotides are TGCGCCAGCAGCTTAGGGGGCCCTGGAAACACCATATATTTT. The V gene is TRBV5-1, the J gene TRBJ1-3; the match to TRBD1 covers 7 bases. The CDR3 runs to 14 residues. The germline V gene encodes CDR1 SGHRS and CDR2 YFSETQ. J was trimmed by 2 bases and V by 2 bases; bases with no gene match: 1.

The V gene is TRBV5-1, the J gene TRBJ1-2; 9 positions agree with TRBD1. Trimming at V came to 0 bases and at J to 8 bases, leaving 8 bases not matched to a gene. The V gene's germline CDR1 is SGHRS and CDR2 YFSETQ. The CDR3 runs to 15 residues. The CDR3 is CASSLVPGQGDGYTF. The CDR3, as DNA: TGCGCCAGCAGCTTGGTACCGGGACAGGGTGACGGCTACACCTTC.

The chain links TRBV5-4 to TRBJ2-7; D gene unclear. With 4 bases removed from V and 2 bases from J, the gap between germline ends came to 16 bases. This CDR3 comprises 15 residues. Germline CDR1 SGHNT, CDR2 YYREEE (reference sequence). This chain's CDR3 is CASSREIGSTYEQYF. DNA of the CDR3: TGTGCCAGCAGCCGCGAGATAGGATCAACCTACGAGCAGTACTTC.

The V gene is TRBV7-8, the J gene TRBJ1-1; D uncertain. The length of the CDR3 is 16 residues. Looked up from germline, CDR1 is SGHVS and CDR2 is FQNEAQ. V lost 0 bases to trimming and J lost 1 base, with 12 bases between them. The CDR3 region has the DNA TGTGCCAGCAGCTTAGCGACAACTTGGAGGAACACTGAAGCTTTCTTT. As protein: CASSLATTWRNTEAFF.

The CDR3 sequence is CASSPWGAGGIYQETQYF. The CDR3 region has the DNA TGTGCCAGCAGCCCGTGGGGGGCGGGGGGTATTTACCAAGAGACCCAGTACTTC. The genes are TRBV7-2 and TRBJ2-5; TRBD2 matches at 8 bases. With 5 bases clipped from V and 0 bases from J, the junction kept 14 bases outside the gene matches. CDR3 length: 18 amino acids. In germline, CDR1 is SGHTA, CDR2 FQGNSA. The complete variable domain, with remaining parts taken from reference TRBV7-2 and TRBJ2-5, reads GAGVSQSPSNKVTEKGKDVELRCDPISGHTALYWYRQSLGQGLEFLIYFQGNSAPDKSGLPSDRFSAERTGGSVSTLTIQRTQQEDSAVYLCASSPWGAGGIYQETQYFGPGTRLLVL.

The rearrangement joins TRBV5-1 to TRBJ1-1; the match to TRBD1 covers 7 bases. After removal of 0 bases from V and 0 bases from J, the junction contained 5 bases not matched to a gene. Germline values: CDR1 SGHRS, CDR2 YFSETQ. The CDR3 runs to 16 residues. The CDR3 nucleotides are TGCGCCAGCAGCTTGGCGACAGGGCTAATGAACACTGAAGCTTTCTTT. It specifies CASSLATGLMNTEAFF.

The chain links TRBV5-1 to TRBJ2-7; 9 nucleotides line up with TRBD2. With 4 bases clipped from V and 0 bases from J, the junction kept 8 bases outside the gene matches. The CDR3 runs 16 residues. Per the germline V gene, CDR1 is SGHRS and CDR2 is YFSETQ. CDR3 nucleotides: TGCGCCAGCAGCACCCTAAAAGCGGGGGGCTCCTACGAGCAGTACTTC. Translated, it gives CASSTLKAGGSYEQYF.

The chain couples TRBV15 to TRBJ1-2; the D is unclear. This CDR3 has 12 residues. Trimming removed 2 bases from V and 13 bases from J, with 14 bases in between. Germline values: CDR1 LNHNV, CDR2 YYDKDF (reference sequence). CDR3 bases: TGTGCCACCAGCAGAAAGGAGGGCCAGATCACCTTC. The encoded protein is CATSRKEGQITF. The full variable domain, completed using reference TRBV15 and TRBJ1-2, is DAMVIQNPRYQVTQFGKPVTLSCSQTLNHNVMYWYQQKSSQAPKLLFHYYDKDFNNEADTPDNFQSRRPNTSFCFLDIRSPGLGDTAMYLCATSRKEGQITFGSGTRLTVV.

The chain employs TRBV5-1 and TRBJ2-1; a possible D gene is TRBD2 (6 bases). The V gene lost 1 base and the J gene lost 0 bases, with 20 bases spanning the gap. The CDR3 is 19 residues long. Looked up from germline, CDR1 is SGHRS and CDR2 is YFSETQ. CDR3 sequence: CASSLLGAGTQFSYNEQFF. CDR3 coding DNA: TGCGCCAGCAGCTTGCTGGGCGCGGGGACCCAATTCTCCTACAATGAGCAGTTCTTC.

The gene calls are TRBV19 and TRBJ2-4, with D perhaps assigned TRBD1 or TRBD2 (5 bases each). There are 15 residues in the CDR3. Germline-derived CDR1 and CDR2 are LNHDA and SQIVND (reference sequence). The ends were cut back, 3 bases at V and 6 bases at J, with 15 bases in the middle. The CDR3 bases are TGTGCCAGTAGTATTGGCCCGGGGCAGGGAAACATTCAGTACTTC. Translated, it gives CASSIGPGQGNIQYF.

The V call is TRBV9, the J call TRBJ1-5; D is perhaps TRBD1 (5 bases). Trimming removed 0 bases at V and 5 bases at J, with 9 bases between. Germline CDR1 is SGDLS and CDR2 is YYNGEE. The CDR3 extends over 14 amino acids. CDR3 region: CASSVGGADQPQHF. As DNA, the CDR3 is TGTGCCAGCAGCGTAGGAGGGGCGGATCAGCCCCAGCATTTT.

V gene TRBV5-8 combines with J gene TRBJ1-5, with D unresolved. Trimming pared 2 bases from V and 9 bases from J, leaving 21 bases between. Germline assignment: CDR1 SGHTS and CDR2 YDEGEE. CDR3 length equals 16 residues. Here the CDR3 reads CASSLSTGRLEAPQHF. Here the CDR3 DNA reads TGTGCCAGCAGCTTATCGACTGGACGGCTCGAGGCGCCCCAGCATTTT.

This rearrangement joins TRBV7-7 to TRBJ2-7; 7 nucleotides align to TRBD1. J was trimmed by 1 base and V by 5 bases; bases with no gene match: 8. Germline V lookup: CDR1 SSHAT, CDR2 FNYEAQ (reference sequence). The CDR3 is made up of 15 amino acids. The DNA of the CDR3 is TGTGCCAGCAGCGCCCACAGGGGTGGGTCCTACGAGCAGTACTTC. Amino acids: CASSAHRGGSYEQYF.

This clone came up once. Germline and junction disagree at one end, which may indicate a read error. J is TRBJ1-3 and V is TRBV7-6; maybe TRBD1 (5 bases). Germline CDR1 and CDR2: SGHVS and FNYEAQ. The CDR3 has 15 residues. CDR3 DNA sequence: TGTGCCAGCCGCTTGGGACCGAGCTCTGGAAACACCATATATTTT. It encodes CASRLGPSSGNTIYF.

The V call is TRBV4-1, the J call TRBJ1-1, with D possibly TRBD1 on 5 matching bases. V lost 1 base and J 4 bases, leaving 16 bases between the germline ends. The CDR3 loop spans 16 amino acids. Germline CDR1 is MGHRA and CDR2 is YSYEKL. The CDR3 sequence is CASSQANLDSPTEAFF. DNA for the CDR3: TGCGCCAGCAGCCAAGCTAACCTAGACAGTCCCACTGAAGCTTTCTTT.

V is TRBV5-1 and J is TRBJ1-2, with 8 bases aligning to TRBD1. CDR3 size: 15 residues. The V gene end was trimmed by 4 bases and the J gene end by 3 bases; junction bases not matched to a gene: 8. CDR1 is SGHRS, CDR2 YFSETQ, per germline. The CDR3 region is CASSAPETGDYGYTF. Here the CDR3 DNA reads TGCGCCAGCAGCGCTCCGGAGACAGGGGACTATGGCTACACCTTC.

The V and J genes are TRBV6-1 and TRBJ2-7; a possible D gene is TRBD1 (6 bases). The ends were cut back, 5 bases at V and 3 bases at J, with 11 bases in the middle. Per germline, CDR1 MNHNS and CDR2 SASEGT. The CDR3 has 13 amino acids. CDR3 amino acids: CASSPTGNYEQYF. CDR3 sequence (DNA): TGTGCCAGCAGTCCGACAGGTAACTACGAGCAGTACTTC.

This chain connects TRBV6-5 to TRBJ2-7, with D perhaps given as TRBD1 or TRBD2 (5 bases each). Germline V CDR1 and CDR2: MNHEY, SVGAGI. The CDR3 covers 14 residues. V was shortened by 6 bases and J by 3 bases, with 15 bases between the two germline ends. CDR3 nucleotide sequence: TGTGCCAGCAGCCGGGACCCTGAGCTCTACGAGCAGTACTTC. The encoded protein is CASSRDPELYEQYF.

The genes are TRBV28 and TRBJ2-7; 7 bases fit TRBD2. The CDR3 is 17 residues long. Germline lookup yields CDR1 MDHEN and CDR2 SYDVKM. J was trimmed by 5 bases and V by 3 bases; bases with no gene match: 16. Written as DNA, the CDR3 is TGTGCCAGCAGTTTTCAAGCCCCGGGAACTGGGGGGGACGAGCAGTACTTC. It is translated as CASSFQAPGTGGDEQYF.